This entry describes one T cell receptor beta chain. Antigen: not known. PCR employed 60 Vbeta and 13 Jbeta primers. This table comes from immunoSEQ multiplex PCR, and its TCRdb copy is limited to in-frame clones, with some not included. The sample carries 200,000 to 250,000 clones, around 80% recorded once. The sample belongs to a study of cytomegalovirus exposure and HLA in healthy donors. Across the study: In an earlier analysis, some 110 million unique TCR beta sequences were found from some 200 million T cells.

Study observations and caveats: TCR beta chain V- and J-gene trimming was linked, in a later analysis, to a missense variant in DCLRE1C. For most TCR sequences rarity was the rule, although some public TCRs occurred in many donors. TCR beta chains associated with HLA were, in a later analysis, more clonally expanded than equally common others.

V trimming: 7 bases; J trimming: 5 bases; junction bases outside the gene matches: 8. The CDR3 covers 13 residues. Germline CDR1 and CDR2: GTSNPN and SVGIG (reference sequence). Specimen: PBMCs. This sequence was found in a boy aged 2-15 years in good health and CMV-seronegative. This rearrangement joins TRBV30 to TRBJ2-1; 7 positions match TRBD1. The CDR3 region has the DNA TGTGCCTTCCAGGGGGTGGTAGACAATGAGCAGTTCTTC. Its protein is CAFQGVVDNEQFF.